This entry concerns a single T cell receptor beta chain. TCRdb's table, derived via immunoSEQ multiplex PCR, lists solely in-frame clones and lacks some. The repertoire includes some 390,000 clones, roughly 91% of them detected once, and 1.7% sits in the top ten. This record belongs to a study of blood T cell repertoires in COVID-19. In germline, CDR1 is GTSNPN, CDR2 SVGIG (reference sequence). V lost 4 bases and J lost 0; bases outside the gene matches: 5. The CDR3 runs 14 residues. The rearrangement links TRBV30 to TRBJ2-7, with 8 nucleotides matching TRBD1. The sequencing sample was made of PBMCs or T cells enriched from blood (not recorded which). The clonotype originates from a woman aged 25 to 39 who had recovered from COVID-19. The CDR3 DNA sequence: TGTGCCTGGACCATGGGACAGGTCTCCTACGAGCAGTACTTC. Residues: CAWTMGQVSYEQYF.